This TCR beta chain comes out of a study of T cell responses to AZD1222 COVID-19 vaccine. Trimming left V 3 bases short and J 4 bases short, with 11 bases between. The CDR3 extends over 14 amino acids. Per the germline V gene, CDR1 is MDHEN and CDR2 is SYDVKM. TCRdb keeps only in-frame clones here, not all; method: immunoSEQ multiplex PCR. The sample has over 130,000 clones; roughly 90% are singletons. The receptor was derived from an adult who received the AZD1222 COVID-19 vaccine. Material: peripheral blood, obtained 28 days after the second AZD1222 dose. The rearrangement links TRBV28 to TRBJ2-3; D is possibly TRBD2 (7 bases). The CDR3 nucleotides read TGTGCCAGCAGTTTGGGGGGGCGGTCAGATACGCAGTATTTT. Amino acids: CASSLGGRSDTQYF.